Each of the 19 T cell receptor beta chains below was sequenced from the same sample in a study of blood T cell repertoires in COVID-19. Libraries were prepared by immunoSEQ multiplex PCR; TCRdb keeps only in-frame clonotypes and omits some of them. The table lists some 50,000 clones, about 86% of them singletons. The sample comprised peripheral blood. The receptor set was obtained from a man aged 35-49 years with active COVID-19.

The V gene is TRBV30, the J gene TRBJ1-1; a weak D match, TRBD1 (6 bases). V lost 1 base and J 5 bases, leaving 14 bases between the germline ends. The germline V gene encodes CDR1 GTSNPN and CDR2 SVGIG (reference sequence). This CDR3 region has 14 residues. CDR3 residues: CAWSAGGSLTEAFF. CDR3 sequence (DNA): TGTGCCTGGAGTGCGGGGGGCAGCTTAACTGAAGCTTTCTTT.

This clone showed up just a few times. This chain joins TRBV19 and TRBJ2-3; 13 bases fit TRBD2. CDR1 and CDR2 from the germline V gene are LNHDA and SQIVND (reference sequence). The CDR3 has 17 residues. J gave up 3 bases and V 10 bases, and 13 bases lay outside the gene matches. The CDR3 is CATQGPTSGRETDTQYF. CDR3 DNA sequence: TGTGCCACCCAGGGACCCACTAGCGGGAGGGAGACAGATACGCAGTATTTT.

The chain has TRBV5-1 and TRBJ2-2, with a weak D call TRBD2 (5 bases). The CDR3 contains 13 residues. Germline assignment: CDR1 SGHRS and CDR2 YFSETQ. V gave up 4 bases and J gave up 7 bases, with 11 bases separating them. The CDR3 sequence: CASSLAGLGELFF. The CDR3 DNA reads TGCGCCAGCAGCCTCGCGGGCCTCGGGGAGCTGTTTTTT.

The CDR3: CSVSPGQWTGTEAFF. The CDR3 coding sequence is TGCAGCGTTAGTCCGGGACAGTGGACGGGCACTGAAGCTTTCTTT. The V call is TRBV29-1, the J call TRBJ1-1, with 7 nucleotides matching TRBD1. The CDR3 has 15 amino acids. J gave up 4 bases and V 5 bases, and 13 bases lay outside the gene matches. Per germline, CDR1 SQVTM and CDR2 ANQGSEA.

V gene TRBV9 combines with J gene TRBJ1-4; 8 bases are a match to TRBD1. The germline CDR1 and CDR2 sequences are SGDLS and YYNGEE. The CDR3 is 16 amino acids. The V segment lost 0 bases and the J segment 7 bases; nucleotides outside the gene matches: 8. The CDR3 coding sequence is TGTGCCAGCAGCGTAGCGGGGACAGGATCTGGTGAAAAACTGTTTTTT. Residues: CASSVAGTGSGEKLFF.

The V gene is TRBV19, the J gene TRBJ1-1, with 10 bases fitting TRBD1. V was clipped by 3 bases and J by 4 bases; unmatched bases: 2. Germline assignment: CDR1 LNHDA and CDR2 SQIVND (reference sequence). This CDR3 is 14 amino acids long. The CDR3 DNA reads as TGTGCCAGTAGTATGGACAGGGGGTCCACTGAAGCTTTCTTT. This translates into CASSMDRGSTEAFF.

CDR3 sequence (DNA): TGTGCCAGCAGTGCAACGGAGGGTGAGCAGTTCTTC. Translated, it gives CASSATEGEQFF. The rearrangement uses TRBV2 and TRBJ2-1; D may be TRBD2 (6 bases). Germline CDR1 SNHLY, CDR2 FYNNEI. The CDR3 is 12 residues long. V lost 4 bases to trimming and J lost 9 bases, with 10 bases between them.

Here the CDR3 reads CASSLAGRGLSSYNEQFF. CDR3 DNA sequence: TGCGCCAGCAGCTTGGCTGGCAGGGGGCTGAGCTCCTACAATGAGCAGTTCTTC. The chain employs TRBV5-1 and TRBJ2-1, with TRBD1 matching 8 bases. Trimming cost V 0 bases and J 0 bases; bases outside gene matches: 8. CDR1 SGHRS and CDR2 YFSETQ come from the germline V gene. The CDR3 length is 18 residues.

V and J are TRBV6-1 and TRBJ2-7; 10 nucleotides line up with TRBD2. This CDR3 region has 16 residues. Germline assignment: CDR1 MNHNS and CDR2 SASEGT. Trimming cost V 1 base and J 1 base; bases outside gene matches: 4. The CDR3 is CASSEEASGSSYEQYF. CDR3 bases: TGTGCCAGCAGTGAAGAAGCTAGCGGGAGTTCCTACGAGCAGTACTTC.

This clone appeared a single time. This chain uses TRBV19 with TRBJ1-1; D unresolved. The length of the CDR3 is 14 residues. Germline lookup yields CDR1 LNHDA and CDR2 SQIVND (reference sequence). V dropped 4 bases and J dropped 1 base, with 10 bases sitting between them. Here the CDR3 DNA reads TGTGCCAGTAGTAGTGGACTCGGGAACACTGAAGCTTTCTTT. It specifies CASSSGLGNTEAFF.

The rearrangement links TRBV27 to TRBJ2-7; 10 nucleotides align to TRBD2. The germline V gene has CDR1 MNHEY and CDR2 SMNVEV (reference sequence). Losses at the gene ends were 4 bases for V and 0 bases for J; bases not matched to a gene: 3. The CDR3 contains 15 residues. The CDR3 bases are TGTGCCAGCAGTTCGTGGACTAGCGGCTCCTACGAGCAGTACTTC. Amino acids: CASSSWTSGSYEQYF.

V and J are TRBV5-5 and TRBJ1-1, with no clear D. The V end was cut by 4 bases, the J end by 5 bases, with 12 bases between. Germline V gene sequence: CDR1 SGHKS, CDR2 YYEKEE (reference sequence). The CDR3 has 13 residues. Written as DNA, the CDR3 is TGTGCCAGCAGCCGATTATCTGAGACTGAAGCTTTCTTT. Translation gives CASSRLSETEAFF.

The V and J genes are TRBV24-1 and TRBJ2-1; the match to TRBD1 covers 8 bases. This CDR3 region has 14 residues. Trimming at V came to 4 bases and at J to 8 bases, leaving 6 bases not matched to a gene. Germline V lookup: CDR1 KGHDR, CDR2 SFDVKD. The CDR3 loop is CATSDPDRDDEQFF. CDR3 coding DNA: TGTGCCACCAGTGACCCGGACAGGGACGATGAGCAGTTCTTC.

V gene TRBV5-4 combines with J gene TRBJ1-3; no definite D call. The germline V and J ends were trimmed by 0 bases and 2 bases, with 9 bases remaining between them. There are 15 residues in the CDR3. Per germline, CDR1 SGHNT and CDR2 YYREEE (reference sequence). The CDR3 DNA follows: TGTGCCAGCAGCTTGGACACGGGGACTGGAAACACCATATATTTT. This translates into CASSLDTGTGNTIYF.

The rearrangement uses TRBV20-1 and TRBJ2-3; 11 bases align to TRBD2. CDR1 is DFQATT and CDR2 is SNEGSKA in the germline V gene (reference sequence). The CDR3 runs 14 residues. J was trimmed by 5 bases and V by 3 bases; bases with no gene match: 4. The CDR3 here is CSASSGLAGDTQYF. The CDR3, as DNA: TGCAGTGCTAGTAGCGGACTAGCGGGAGATACGCAGTATTTT.

The chain couples TRBV5-1 to TRBJ2-3, with a weak D call TRBD2 (6 bases). The V gene lost 7 bases and the J gene lost 2 bases, with 17 bases spanning the gap. Germline V CDR1 and CDR2: SGHRS, YFSETQ. This CDR3 contains 15 residues. The CDR3 nucleotides read TGCGCCAGCTTCGACGACGGACTAAACACAGATACGCAGTATTTT. Translating gives CASFDDGLNTDTQYF.

This sequence joins TRBV9 and TRBJ1-2; 8 bases are shared with TRBD1. The germline V gene has CDR1 SGDLS and CDR2 YYNGEE. V shed 0 bases and J 8 bases; nucleotides not matched to a gene: 3. The CDR3 runs 13 residues. CDR3 sequence (DNA): TGTGCCAGCAGCGTAGCGACAGGGGTCGGCTACACCTTC. Translated, it gives CASSVATGVGYTF.

The rearrangement joins TRBV5-6 to TRBJ2-7; 8 nucleotides match TRBD2. Trimming cost V 1 base and J 0 bases; bases outside gene matches: 3. There are 15 residues in the CDR3. Germline V CDR1 and CDR2: SGHDT, YYEEEE. CDR3 sequence: CASSLTSGYSYEQYF. CDR3 nucleotides: TGTGCCAGCAGCTTGACTAGCGGCTACTCCTACGAGCAGTACTTC.

This chain joins TRBV19 and TRBJ1-1, with a weak D call TRBD1 (6 bases). The V end was cut by 4 bases, the J end by 5 bases, with 14 bases between. From germline, CDR1 is LNHDA and CDR2 SQIVND (reference sequence). The CDR3 sequence is 14 residues long. The CDR3 DNA sequence: TGTGCCAGTAGTAGCGGGGGGGCTGGTACTGAAGCTTTCTTT. Amino acid sequence: CASSSGGAGTEAFF.